This TCR beta chain was captured by sequencing in a study of spatial heterogeneity in lung cancer. Background on the study: The mean occurrence of each unique TCR and UMI combination in raw reads exceeded nine. Overall study results and limits: At tumor resection, ubiquitous expanded TCRs were detected in blood more often than later.

A distinct unique molecular identifier was carried by each TCR cDNA molecule. TCRdb fed the 5' RACE reads into MiXCR, producing one record per CDR3 protein. The sample shows tens of thousands of distinct CDR3 sequences, roughly 10% of them seen only once. This sample's time point: sample taken at primary tumor resection. Without sorting, whole RNA was sequenced from tumor, nontumor lung or frozen PBMC. Samples were obtained from approximately 72 donors, all untreated early-stage non-small cell lung cancer patients. This clonotype was seen more than once but under ten times. Its antigen remains unidentified. This CDR3 comprises 15 residues. J lost 2 bases, V lost 3 bases, and 5 bases had no gene match.

Sample: PBMCs, taken at surgery. The receptor was derived from a male donor with early-stage non-small cell lung cancer. V and J are TRBV12-3 or TRBV12-4 and TRBJ2-3; TRBD2 matches 7 bases. Written as DNA, the CDR3 is TGTGCCAGCAGTTTTAGGCGGGAGCACACAGATACGCAGTATTTT. Protein: CASSFRREHTDTQYF.